This TCR beta chain derives from a study of post-analysis software for immune sequencing data. Overall study results and limits: TRBV segments more frequent in patients than in controls numbered about 5 and included TRBV5-6, TRBV5-1 and TRBV20-1. Those with multiple sclerosis, the patient group, showed significantly lower normalized Chao1 diversity than controls.

This CDR3 contains 15 residues. V lost 6 bases, J lost 2 bases, and 7 bases stayed unmatched. Germline V gene sequence: CDR1 MNHEY, CDR2 SVGAGI. TCR beta cDNA libraries had unique molecular identifiers. Each CDR3 protein is one row after TCRdb ran MiXCR on the PCR reads. The data contain fewer than 550,000 distinct CDR3 sequences, less than 40% of them singletons. This clonotype appeared a single time. Its target is unknown. The rearrangement uses TRBV6-5 and TRBJ1-1; 9 bases are a match to TRBD1. The sample was blood. This TCR came from a girl aged 2 to 17 with multiple sclerosis. The CDR3 loop is CASSPGGQGNTEAFF. CDR3 sequence (DNA): TGTGCCAGCAGCCCGGGGGGACAGGGCAACACTGAAGCTTTCTTT.